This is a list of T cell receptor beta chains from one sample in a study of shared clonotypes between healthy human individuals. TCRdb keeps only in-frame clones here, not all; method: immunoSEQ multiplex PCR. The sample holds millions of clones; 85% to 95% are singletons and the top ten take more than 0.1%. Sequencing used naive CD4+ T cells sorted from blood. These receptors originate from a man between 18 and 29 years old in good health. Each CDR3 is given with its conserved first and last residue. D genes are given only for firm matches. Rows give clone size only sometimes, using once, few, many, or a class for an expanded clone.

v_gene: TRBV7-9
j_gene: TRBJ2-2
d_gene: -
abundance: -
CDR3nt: TGTGCCAGCATGGTCAATGCCGGGGGCACCGGGGAGCTGTTTTTT
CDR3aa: CASMVNAGGTGELFF

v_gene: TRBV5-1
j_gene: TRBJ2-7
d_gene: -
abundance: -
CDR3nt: TGCGCCAGCAGCTTGGAGTCCTACGAGCAGTACTTC
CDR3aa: CASSLESYEQYF

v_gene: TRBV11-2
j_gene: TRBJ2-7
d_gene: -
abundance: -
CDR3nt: TGTGCCAGCAGCTTAGATGTAACACGCTCCTACGAGCAGTACTTC
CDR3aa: CASSLDVTRSYEQYF

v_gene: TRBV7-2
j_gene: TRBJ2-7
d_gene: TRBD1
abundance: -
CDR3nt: TGTGCCAGCAGCTCAAGTCCGGGACAGGCTTCCTACGAGCAGTACTTC
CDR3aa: CASSSSPGQASYEQYF

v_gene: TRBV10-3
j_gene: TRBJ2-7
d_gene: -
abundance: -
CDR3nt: TGTGCCATCAGAGCTCAAGTAAATTCCTACGAGCAGTACTTC
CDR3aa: CAIRAQVNSYEQYF

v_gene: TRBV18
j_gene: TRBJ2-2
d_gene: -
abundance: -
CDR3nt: TGTGCCAGCTCATATTCAGAACTGACCGGGGAGCTGTTTTTT
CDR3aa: CASSYSELTGELFF

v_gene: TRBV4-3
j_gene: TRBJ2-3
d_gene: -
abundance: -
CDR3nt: TGCGCCAGCAGCCAAGACAGGGGCCGCACAGATACGCAGTATTTT
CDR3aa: CASSQDRGRTDTQYF

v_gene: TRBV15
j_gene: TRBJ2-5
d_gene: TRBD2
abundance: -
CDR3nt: TGTGCCACCCAACCTAACGGGAGGGTCGAAGAGACCCAGTACTTC
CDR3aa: CATQPNGRVEETQYF

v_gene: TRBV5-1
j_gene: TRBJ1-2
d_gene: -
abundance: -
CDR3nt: TGCGCCAGCAGCTTGTCGACAGCTTCCGTCTATGGCTACACCTTC
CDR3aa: CASSLSTASVYGYTF

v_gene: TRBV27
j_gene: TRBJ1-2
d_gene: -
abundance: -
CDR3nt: TGTGCCAGCAGTTTATACCCCGACAGGAGCTATGGCTACACCTTC
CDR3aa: CASSLYPDRSYGYTF

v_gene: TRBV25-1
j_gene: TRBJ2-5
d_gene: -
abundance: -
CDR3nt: TGTGCCAGCAGTGAATCTTGGAAAAGGGGACACTACCAAGAGACCCAGTACTTC
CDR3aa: CASSESWKRGHYQETQYF

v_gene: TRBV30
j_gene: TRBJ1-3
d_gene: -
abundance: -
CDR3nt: TGTGCCTGGAGGACCGACCCCTCTGGAAACACCATATATTTT
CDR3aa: CAWRTDPSGNTIYF

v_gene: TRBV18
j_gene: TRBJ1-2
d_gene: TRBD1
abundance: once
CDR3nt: TGTGCCAGCTCACCACCGGGACAGGGGTTGGCTGGCTACACCTTC
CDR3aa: CASSPPGQGLAGYTF

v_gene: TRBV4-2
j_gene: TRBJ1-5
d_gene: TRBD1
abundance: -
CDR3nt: TGTGCCAGCAGCCCACAGGGGGAAGCTCAGCCCCAGCATTTT
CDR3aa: CASSPQGEAQPQHF

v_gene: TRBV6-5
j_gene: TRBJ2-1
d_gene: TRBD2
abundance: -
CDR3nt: TGTGCCAGCAGACTAGCGGGAGGGCCGTACAATGAGCAGTTCTTC
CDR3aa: CASRLAGGPYNEQFF

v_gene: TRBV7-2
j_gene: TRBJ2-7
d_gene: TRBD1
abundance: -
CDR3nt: TGTGCCAGCAGCAGGGGACAGGGGAACGAGCAGTACTTC
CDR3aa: CASSRGQGNEQYF

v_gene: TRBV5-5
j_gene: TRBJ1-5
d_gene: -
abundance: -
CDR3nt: TGTGCCAGCAGCTTGTTGGGGAATCAGCCCCAGCATTTT
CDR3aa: CASSLLGNQPQHF

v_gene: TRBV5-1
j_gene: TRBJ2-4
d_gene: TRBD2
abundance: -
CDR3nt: TGCGCCAGCAGGGGAGCGGGAGATCTGGGGGCCAAAAACATTCAGTACTTC
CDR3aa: CASRGAGDLGAKNIQYF

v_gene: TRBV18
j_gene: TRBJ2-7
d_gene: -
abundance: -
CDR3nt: TGTGCCAGCTCATCCGTGGAGTCCTCCTACGAGCAGTACTTC
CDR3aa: CASSSVESSYEQYF

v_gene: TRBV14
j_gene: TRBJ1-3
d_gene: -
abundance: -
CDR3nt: TGTGCCAGCAGCCAAGATTTCGTAGGGGGAAACACCATATATTTT
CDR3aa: CASSQDFVGGNTIYF

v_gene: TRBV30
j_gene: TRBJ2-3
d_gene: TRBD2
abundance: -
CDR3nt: TGTGCCCAAGCCGGGACAGCTAGCGGGAGGGCCAAAGATACGCAGTATTTT
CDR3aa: CAQAGTASGRAKDTQYF

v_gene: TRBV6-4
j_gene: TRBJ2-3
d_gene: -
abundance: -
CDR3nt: TGTGCCAGCAGTGACCCCCATATACCCGACACAGATACGCAGTATTTT
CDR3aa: CASSDPHIPDTDTQYF